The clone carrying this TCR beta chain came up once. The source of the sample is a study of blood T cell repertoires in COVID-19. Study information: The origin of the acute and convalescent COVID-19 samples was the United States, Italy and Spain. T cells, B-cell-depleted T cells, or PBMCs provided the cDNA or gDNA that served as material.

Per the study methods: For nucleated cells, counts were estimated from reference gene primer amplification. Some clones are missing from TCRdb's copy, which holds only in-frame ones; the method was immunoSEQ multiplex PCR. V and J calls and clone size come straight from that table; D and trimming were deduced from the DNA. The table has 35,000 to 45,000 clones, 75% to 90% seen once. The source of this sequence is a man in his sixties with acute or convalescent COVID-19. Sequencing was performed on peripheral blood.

CDR3: CASSRAQGAGELFF. The CDR3 DNA is TGTGCCAGCAGCCGGGCACAGGGCGCCGGGGAGCTGTTTTTT. The chain is built from TRBV3-1 (or the pseudogene TRBV3-2) and TRBJ2-2; D may be TRBD1 (6 bases). V was cut by 4 bases and J by 6 bases, with 12 bases left in between. The germline V gene has CDR1 LGHDT and CDR2 YNNKEL (reference sequence). The CDR3 covers 14 residues.